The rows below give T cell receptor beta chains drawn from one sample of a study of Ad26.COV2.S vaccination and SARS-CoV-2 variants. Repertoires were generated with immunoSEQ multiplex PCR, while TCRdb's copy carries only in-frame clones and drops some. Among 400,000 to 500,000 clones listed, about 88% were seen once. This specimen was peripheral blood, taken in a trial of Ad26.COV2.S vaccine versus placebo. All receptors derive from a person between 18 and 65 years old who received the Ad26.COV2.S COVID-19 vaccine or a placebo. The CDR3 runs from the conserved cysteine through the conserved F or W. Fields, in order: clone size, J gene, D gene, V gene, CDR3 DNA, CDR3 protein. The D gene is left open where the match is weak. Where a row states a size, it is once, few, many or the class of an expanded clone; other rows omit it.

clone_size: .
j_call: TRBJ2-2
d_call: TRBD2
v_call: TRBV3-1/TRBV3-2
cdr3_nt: TGTGCCAGCAGCCCCTACTACCCCGGGACTAGCGGACGCTTAAACACCGGGGAGCTGTTTTTT
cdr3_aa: CASSPYYPGTSGRLNTGELFF

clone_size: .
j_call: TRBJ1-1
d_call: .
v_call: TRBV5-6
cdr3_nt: TGTGCCAGCAGCTTACAGGGCCTCACCACTGAAGCTTTCTTT
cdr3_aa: CASSLQGLTTEAFF

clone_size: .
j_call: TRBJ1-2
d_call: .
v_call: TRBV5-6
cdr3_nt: TGTGCCAGCAGGGACGGTCGGACAGCGTCCTATGGCTACACCTTC
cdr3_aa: CASRDGRTASYGYTF

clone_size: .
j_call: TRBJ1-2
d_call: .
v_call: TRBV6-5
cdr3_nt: TGTGCCAGCAGTTACGGCGGGAGGAGTTTCTATGGCTACACCTTC
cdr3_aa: CASSYGGRSFYGYTF

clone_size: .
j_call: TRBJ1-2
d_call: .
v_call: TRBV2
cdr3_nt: TGTGCCAGCAGCGATTATGGCTACACCTTC
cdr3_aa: CASSDYGYTF

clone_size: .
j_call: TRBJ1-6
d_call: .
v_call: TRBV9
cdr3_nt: TGTGCCAGCAGCGTAGCGGGGAGTTCACCCCTCCACTTT
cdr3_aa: CASSVAGSSPLHF

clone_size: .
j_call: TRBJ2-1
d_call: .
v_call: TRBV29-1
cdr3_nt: TGCAGCGTCCGATCTGGATTTAGTGAGCAGTTCTTC
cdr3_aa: CSVRSGFSEQFF

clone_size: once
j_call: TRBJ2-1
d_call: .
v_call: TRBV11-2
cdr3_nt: TGTGCCAGCAGCTTAGTCCGGGTTATGAATGAGCAGTTCTTC
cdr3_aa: CASSLVRVMNEQFF

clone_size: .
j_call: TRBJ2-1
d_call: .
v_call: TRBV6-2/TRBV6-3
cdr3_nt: TGTGCCAGCAGTTACCCAGATCCCCTGGGTCTTTTCTTC
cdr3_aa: CASSYPDPLGLFF

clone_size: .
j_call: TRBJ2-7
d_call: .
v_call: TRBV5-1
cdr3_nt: TGCGCCAGCAGCTTTCGGGGAACCTACGAGCAGTACTTC
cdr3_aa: CASSFRGTYEQYF

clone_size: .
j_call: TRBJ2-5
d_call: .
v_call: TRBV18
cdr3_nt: TGTGCCAGCTCACCAGTGACAGGATCCTCAGAGACCCAGTACTTC
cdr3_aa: CASSPVTGSSETQYF

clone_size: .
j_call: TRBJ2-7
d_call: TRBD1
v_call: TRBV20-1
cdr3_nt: TGCAGTAAGGGACAGTCCTACGAGCAGTACTTC
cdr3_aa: CSKGQSYEQYF

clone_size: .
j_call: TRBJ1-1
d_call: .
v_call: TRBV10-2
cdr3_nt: TGCGCCAGCGGTACCCATCATAACACTGAAGCTTTCTTT
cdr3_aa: CASGTHHNTEAFF

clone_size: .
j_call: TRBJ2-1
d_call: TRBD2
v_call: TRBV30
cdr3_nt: TGTGCCTGGAGTGCCATTAGCGGGACTCTCTACAATGAGCAGTTCTTC
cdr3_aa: CAWSAISGTLYNEQFF

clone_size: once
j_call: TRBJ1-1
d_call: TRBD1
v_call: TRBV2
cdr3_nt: TGTGCCAGCCGCCCCGGCAGGGGGCGGTTGAACACTGAAGCTTTCTTT
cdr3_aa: CASRPGRGRLNTEAFF

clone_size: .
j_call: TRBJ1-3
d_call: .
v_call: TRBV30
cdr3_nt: TGTGCCTGGAGGGTAACAGGGGGAAACACCATATATTTT
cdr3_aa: CAWRVTGGNTIYF

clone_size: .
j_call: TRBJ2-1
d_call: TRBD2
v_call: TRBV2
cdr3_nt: TGTGCCAGCAGCGGGACTAGCGGGAGGACGCATGAGCAGTTCTTC
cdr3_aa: CASSGTSGRTHEQFF

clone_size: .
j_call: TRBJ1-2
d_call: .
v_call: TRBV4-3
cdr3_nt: TGCGCCAGCAGCCAAGATCGAGACGGGGACTATGGCTACACCTTC
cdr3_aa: CASSQDRDGDYGYTF

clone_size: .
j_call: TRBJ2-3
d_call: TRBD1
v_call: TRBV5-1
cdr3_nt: TGCGCCAGCAGTAGGGGACAGGGGGCCTTAGATACGCAGTATTTT
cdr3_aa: CASSRGQGALDTQYF

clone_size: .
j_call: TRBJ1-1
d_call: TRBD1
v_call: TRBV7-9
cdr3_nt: TGTGCCAGCAGCGACGGGACAGGAAAGAACACTGAAGCTTTCTTT
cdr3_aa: CASSDGTGKNTEAFF

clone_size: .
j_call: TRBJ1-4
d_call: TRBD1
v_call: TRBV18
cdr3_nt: TGTGCCAGCTCACCTTCCTCCGGGACAGGTGAAGTGTTTTTT
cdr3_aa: CASSPSSGTGEVFF

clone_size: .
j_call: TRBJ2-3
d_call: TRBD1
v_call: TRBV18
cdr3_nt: TGTGCCAGCTCACCACGGGCAGGGGGAACAGATACGCAGTATTTT
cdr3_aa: CASSPRAGGTDTQYF

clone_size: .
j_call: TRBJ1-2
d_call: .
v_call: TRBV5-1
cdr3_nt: TGCGCCAGCAGTGGGACGGAATATGGCTACACCTTC
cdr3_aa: CASSGTEYGYTF

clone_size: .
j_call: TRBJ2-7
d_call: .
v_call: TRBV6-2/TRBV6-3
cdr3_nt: TGTGCCAGCAGTGAGAGGGTTGGGTGGGGAGCCTCCTACGAGCAGTACTTC
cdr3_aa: CASSERVGWGASYEQYF

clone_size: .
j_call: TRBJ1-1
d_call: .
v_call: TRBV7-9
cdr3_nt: TGTGCCAGCAGCGAAGGGGACACTGAAGCTTTCTTT
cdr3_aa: CASSEGDTEAFF

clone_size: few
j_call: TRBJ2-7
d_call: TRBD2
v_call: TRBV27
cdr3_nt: TGTGCCAGCAGTTCGGGAGGGGGAAGAATAATCTACGAGCAGTACTTC
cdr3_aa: CASSSGGGRIIYEQYF

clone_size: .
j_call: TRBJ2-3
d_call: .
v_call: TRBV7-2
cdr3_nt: TGTGCCAGCAGCTCCCAGGACAGCACAGATACGCAGTATTTT
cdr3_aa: CASSSQDSTDTQYF

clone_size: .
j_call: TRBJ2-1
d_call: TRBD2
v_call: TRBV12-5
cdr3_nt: TGTGCTAGTGGTTTGGTACTAGCGGGACATAATAATGAGCAGTTCTTC
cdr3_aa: CASGLVLAGHNNEQFF

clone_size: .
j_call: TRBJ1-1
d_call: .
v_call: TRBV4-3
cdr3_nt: TGCGCCAGCAGCCAGATACTCAGGGGAATAAACACTGAAGCTTTCTTT
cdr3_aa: CASSQILRGINTEAFF

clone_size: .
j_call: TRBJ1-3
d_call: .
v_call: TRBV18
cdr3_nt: TGTGCCAGCTCACCACGAGACGGTTGGAGCTCTGGAAACACCATATATTTT
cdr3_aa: CASSPRDGWSSGNTIYF

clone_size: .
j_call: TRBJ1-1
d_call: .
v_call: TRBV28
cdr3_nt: TGTGCCAGCAGCCCTCGGACTAGGACGAACACTGCCCCCTTT
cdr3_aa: CASSPRTRTNTAPF

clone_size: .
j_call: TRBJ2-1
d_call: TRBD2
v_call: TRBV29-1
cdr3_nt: TGCAGCGTTCGTCCCGGGACTAGCGGCAATGAGCAGTTCTTC
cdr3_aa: CSVRPGTSGNEQFF

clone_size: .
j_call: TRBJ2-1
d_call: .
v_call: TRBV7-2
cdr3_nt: TGTGCCAGCAGCCTGGACCCCTCTTACGACAATGAGCAGTTCTTC
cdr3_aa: CASSLDPSYDNEQFF

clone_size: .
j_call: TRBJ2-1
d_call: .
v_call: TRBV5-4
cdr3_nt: TGTGCCAGCAGCTCAAAACGGGACAACTACAATGAGCAGTTCTTC
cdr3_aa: CASSSKRDNYNEQFF

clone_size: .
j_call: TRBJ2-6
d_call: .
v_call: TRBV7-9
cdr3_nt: TGTGCCAGCAGCTTGCCGACTCTGGGCGCCAACGTCCTGACTTTC
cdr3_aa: CASSLPTLGANVLTF

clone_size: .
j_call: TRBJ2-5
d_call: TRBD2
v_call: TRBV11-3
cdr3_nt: TGTGCCAGCAGCTTAGCCCTAGCGGGAGGGAAGACCCAGTACTTC
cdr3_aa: CASSLALAGGKTQYF

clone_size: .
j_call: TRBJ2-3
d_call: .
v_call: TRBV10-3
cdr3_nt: TGTGCCATCAGTGATTCGGGGAGCGCAGATACGCAGTATTTT
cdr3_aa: CAISDSGSADTQYF

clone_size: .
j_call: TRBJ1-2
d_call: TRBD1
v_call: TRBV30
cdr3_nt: TGTGCCTGGACCTTGACAGGGGTAGGGTACTATGGCTACACCTTC
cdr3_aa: CAWTLTGVGYYGYTF

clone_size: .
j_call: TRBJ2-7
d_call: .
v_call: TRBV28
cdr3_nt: TGTGCCAGCAGTCTAGACAGCTACGAGCAGTACTTC
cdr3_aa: CASSLDSYEQYF

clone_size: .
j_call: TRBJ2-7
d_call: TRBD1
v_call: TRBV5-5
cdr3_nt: TGTGCCAGCATCTCCTCCTGGACAGGGGGCTACGAGCAGTACTTC
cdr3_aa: CASISSWTGGYEQYF

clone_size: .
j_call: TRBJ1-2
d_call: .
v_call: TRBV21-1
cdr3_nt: TGTGCCAGCAGCAAATTCCCCCGGAACGATGGCTACACCTTC
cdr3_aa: CASSKFPRNDGYTF

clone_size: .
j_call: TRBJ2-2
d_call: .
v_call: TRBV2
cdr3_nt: TGTGCCAGCAGTCCCAGACCCAACACCGGGGAGCTGTTTTTT
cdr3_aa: CASSPRPNTGELFF

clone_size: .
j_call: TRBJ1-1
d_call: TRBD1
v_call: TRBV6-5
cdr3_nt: TGTGCCAGCAGTTACGGGACAGGCATACGCTCCGAAGCTTTCTTT
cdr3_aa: CASSYGTGIRSEAFF

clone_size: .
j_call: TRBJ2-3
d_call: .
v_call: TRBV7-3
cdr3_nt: TGTGCCAGCAGCTTGGTGGGTCGCGCAGATACGCAGTATTTT
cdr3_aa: CASSLVGRADTQYF

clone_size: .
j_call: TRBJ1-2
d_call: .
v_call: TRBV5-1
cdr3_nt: TGCGCCAGCAGCTTGGCCCCTTCCTATGGCTACACCTTC
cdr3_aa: CASSLAPSYGYTF

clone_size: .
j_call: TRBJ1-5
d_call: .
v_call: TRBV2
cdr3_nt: TGTGCCAGCAGTGGGGGGGGCTATCAGCCCCAGCATTTT
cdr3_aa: CASSGGGYQPQHF

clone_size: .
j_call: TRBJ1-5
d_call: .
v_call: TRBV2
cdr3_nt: TGTGCCAGCAGCACCGGTACAACCTCGCGGCGGGGGGCTGAGCCCCAGCATTTT
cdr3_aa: CASSTGTTSRRGAEPQHF

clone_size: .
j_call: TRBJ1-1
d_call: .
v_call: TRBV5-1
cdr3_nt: TGCGCCAGCAGCTTGGAGTCGGGGAGCCCTGAAGCTTTCTTT
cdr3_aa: CASSLESGSPEAFF

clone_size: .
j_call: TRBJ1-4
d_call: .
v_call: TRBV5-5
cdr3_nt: TGTGCCAGCAGCCTTCGGACGTCAGGTTGGGAAAAACTGTTTTTT
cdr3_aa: CASSLRTSGWEKLFF

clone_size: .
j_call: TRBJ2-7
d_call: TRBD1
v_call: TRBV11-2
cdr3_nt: TGTGCCAGCAGCTCCTCGGGAAGGGGGCCCTACGAGCAGTACTTC
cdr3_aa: CASSSSGRGPYEQYF

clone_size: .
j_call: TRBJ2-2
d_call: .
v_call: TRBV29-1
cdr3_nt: TGCAGCGTTACAGGGTCCCTTAACACCGGGGAGCTGTTTTTT
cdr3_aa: CSVTGSLNTGELFF

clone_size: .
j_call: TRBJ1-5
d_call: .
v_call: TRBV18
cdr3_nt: TGTGCCAGCTCACCAGGGGGCAACCAGCCCCAGCATTTT
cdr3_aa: CASSPGGNQPQHF

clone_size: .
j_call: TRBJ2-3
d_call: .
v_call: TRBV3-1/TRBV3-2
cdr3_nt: TGTGCCAGCAGCCAATGGGGCGGGGCTTTTGGTGCAGATACGCAGTATTTT
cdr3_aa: CASSQWGGAFGADTQYF

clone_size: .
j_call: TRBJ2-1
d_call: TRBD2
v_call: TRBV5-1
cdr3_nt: TGCGCCAGCAGCTTGGGACTAGCGGGGGGTAAGAACAATGAGCAGTTCTTC
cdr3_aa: CASSLGLAGGKNNEQFF

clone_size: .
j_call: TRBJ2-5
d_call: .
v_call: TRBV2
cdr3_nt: TGTGCCAGCAGGGAGGCTAGCGCGTACCAAGAGACCCAGTACTTC
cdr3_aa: CASREASAYQETQYF

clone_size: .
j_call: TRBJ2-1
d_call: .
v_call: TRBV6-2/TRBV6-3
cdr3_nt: TGTGCCAGCAGTTTCCTTTCTGGGAATGAGCAGTTCTTC
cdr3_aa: CASSFLSGNEQFF

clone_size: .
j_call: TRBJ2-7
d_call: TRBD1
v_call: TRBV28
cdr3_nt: TGTGCCAGCACCGTCACCGGGACAGCTTACGAGCAGTACTTC
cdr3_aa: CASTVTGTAYEQYF

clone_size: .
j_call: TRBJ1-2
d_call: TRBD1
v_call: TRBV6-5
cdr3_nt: TGTGCCAGCAGTTCCCGGACAGGGGGTATAGGGTACACCTTC
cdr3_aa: CASSSRTGGIGYTF

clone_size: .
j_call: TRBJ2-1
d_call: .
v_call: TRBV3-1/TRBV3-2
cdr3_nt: TGTGCCAGCAGCTCAGTTTTGGCCCTCTCCTACAATGAGCAGTTCTTC
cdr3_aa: CASSSVLALSYNEQFF